A single sample gave rise to the 14 T cell receptor beta chains below, sequenced in a study of early T cells in non-severe SARS-CoV-2 infection. TCRdb analysed the 5' RACE reads with MiXCR anew, one entry per CDR3 protein. The sample carries 57,000 or so distinct CDR3 sequences, 12% recorded once. The sample here was whole blood, taken at baseline. The receptors were gathered from an adult who was a healthcare worker with PCR-confirmed SARS-CoV-2 infection or an uninfected control (not recorded which). The donor label of this sample is uncertain.

The table lists this clonotype with many counts. The chain carries TRBV2 and TRBJ2-5; possibly TRBD2 for D (6 bases). With 8 bases removed from V and 0 bases from J, the gap between germline ends came to 16 bases. There are 15 residues in the CDR3. Per the germline V gene, CDR1 is SNHLY and CDR2 is FYNNEI. CDR3 in DNA: TGTGCCAGCCGCAGCCCGGGGGACTACCAAGAGACCCAGTACTTC. The encoded protein is CASRSPGDYQETQYF.

This clonotype occurred many times. The V gene is TRBV7-2, the J gene TRBJ2-5; 10 positions match TRBD2. V lost 3 bases and J lost 2; bases outside the gene matches: 12. The length of the CDR3 is 18 residues. Germline V lookup: CDR1 SGHTA, CDR2 FQGNSA. The CDR3 loop is CASSLSLAGATGQETQYF. DNA of the CDR3: TGTGCCAGCAGCTTGAGCCTAGCGGGGGCCACAGGTCAAGAGACCCAGTACTTC. Looking up the rest from reference TRBV7-2 and TRBJ2-5 gives the full variable domain: GAGVSQSPSNKVTEKGKDVELRCDPISGHTALYWYRQSLGQGLEFLIYFQGNSAPDKSGLPSDRFSAERTGGSVSTLTIQRTQQEDSAVYLCASSLSLAGATGQETQYFGPGTRLLVL.

This clonotype has just a few counts. The chain combines TRBV2 with TRBJ2-5; D remains unclear. Germline CDR1 and CDR2: SNHLY and FYNNEI. Trimming left V 6 bases short and J 5 bases short, with 10 bases between. CDR3 length: 12 residues. The CDR3 DNA reads TGTGCCAGCAGGGGTGAGGTCGAGACCCAGTACTTC. As protein: CASRGEVETQYF.

This clonotype was seen ten or more times. The rearrangement uses TRBV10-2 and TRBJ2-1; TRBD2 agrees at 11 bases. V trimming: 2 bases; J trimming: 5 bases; junction bases outside the gene matches: 11. The CDR3 has 18 amino acids. The V gene's germline CDR1 is WSHSY and CDR2 SAAADI. CDR3 residues: CASSENPPLAGGNNEQFF. CDR3 DNA: TGCGCCAGCAGTGAGAACCCTCCCCTAGCGGGGGGCAACAATGAGCAGTTCTTC.

This clonotype was seen at least ten times. The CDR3 region is CASRTGGNYGYTF. CDR3 DNA: TGTGCCAGCAGAACAGGGGGCAATTATGGCTACACCTTC. This rearrangement joins TRBV2 to TRBJ1-2, with 9 bases aligning to TRBD1. With V trimmed by 6 bases and J by 5 bases, 4 bases remained unmatched. Germline-derived CDR1 and CDR2 are SNHLY and FYNNEI. The CDR3 extends over 13 amino acids.

This clonotype was observed a few times. A junction boundary mismatches the germline segment, possibly from a read error. The chain carries TRBV4-2 and TRBJ1-6; 8 bases agree with TRBD1. The CDR3 totals 17 residues. Germline CDR1 and CDR2: LGHNA and YNFKEQ. For the CDR3, the DNA is TGTGCCAGCAGCAAAGAAGGAACAGGGGGTCGAAATTCACCCCTCCACTTT. Protein: CASSKEGTGGRNSPLHF.

The chain uses TRBV29-1 and TRBJ2-5; D is possibly TRBD1 (7 bases). The germline V gene encodes CDR1 SQVTM and CDR2 ANQGSEA. The CDR3 runs to 12 residues. Trimming took off 5 bases at V and 2 bases at J, with 9 bases between the two ends. In DNA form, the CDR3 reads TGCAGCGTTTCAGGGGGGCAAGAGACCCAGTACTTC. Translating it yields CSVSGGQETQYF.

This clonotype was seen many times. The rearrangement links TRBV5-1 to TRBJ1-1, with a weak D call TRBD1 (6 bases). The germline V gene has CDR1 SGHRS and CDR2 YFSETQ. V was trimmed by 6 bases and J by 1 base, leaving 10 bases between them. This CDR3 contains 13 residues. CDR3 loop: CASNPTGNTEAFF. CDR3 coding DNA: TGCGCCAGCAACCCGACAGGGAACACTGAAGCTTTCTTT.

The chain carries TRBV10-3 and TRBJ2-3, with 9 nucleotides matching TRBD2. The germline gives CDR1 ENHRY, CDR2 SYGVKD. The CDR3 spans 17 residues. The junction had 11 bases not matched to a gene; V was cut back by 3 bases and J by 4 bases. Here the CDR3 DNA reads TGTGCCATCAGTGAAAGAGGGAGCGGGGGGCGGGCAGATACGCAGTATTTT. This gives the protein CAISERGSGGRADTQYF.

This clonotype has more than one count but fewer than ten. The chain employs TRBV11-2 and TRBJ2-7, with D tentatively TRBD1 (5 bases). The CDR3 consists of 14 residues. Germline V gene data show CDR1 as SGHAT and CDR2 as FQNNGV. V lost 1 base, J lost 3 bases, and 10 bases lay in between. The CDR3 DNA reads as TGTGCCAGCAGCTTAGGTCAGGGATACTACGAGCAGTACGTC. Its protein is CASSLGQGYYEQYV.

The chain is built from TRBV3-1 and TRBJ2-1, with D unclear. Germline loops: CDR1 LGHDT, CDR2 YNNKEL (reference sequence). Trimming stripped 1 base from V and 3 bases from J, with 7 bases between. CDR3 length: 14 amino acids. The chain's CDR3 is CASSQAPDYNEQFF. The CDR3 coding sequence is TGTGCCAGCAGCCAAGCCCCGGACTACAATGAGCAGTTCTTC.

The rearrangement uses TRBV29-1 and TRBJ2-3; 8 nucleotides agree with TRBD2. Trimming removed 4 bases from V and 4 bases from J; junction bases left unmatched: 10. CDR3 length equals 15 residues. Germline assignment: CDR1 SQVTM and CDR2 ANQGSEA. The CDR3 bases are TGCAGCGTTGTGCTTGTCGGGGGGGGCTCAGATACGCAGTATTTT. Amino acid sequence: CSVVLVGGGSDTQYF.

This clonotype has just a few counts. The chain combines TRBV7-2 with TRBJ2-7, with D tentatively TRBD1 (6 bases). Germline V gene lookup returns CDR1 SGHTA and CDR2 FQGNSA. There are 15 residues in the CDR3. Trimming shortened V by 2 bases and J by 4 bases, and 15 bases separated the two germline ends. CDR3 sequence: CASSLRSGAEYEQYV. The CDR3 DNA reads as TGTGCCAGCAGCTTAAGGTCAGGGGCAGAATACGAGCAGTACGTC.

This chain connects TRBV4-1 to TRBJ2-3; 8 bases map to TRBD1. Trimming at V came to 5 bases and at J to 2 bases, leaving 9 bases not matched to a gene. Germline CDR1 and CDR2: MGHRA and YSYEKL. The CDR3 sequence is 16 residues long. In nucleotides, the CDR3 is TGCGCCAGCAGCAACGGACAGGGTCCCCTCACAGATACGCAGTATTTT. Encoded protein: CASSNGQGPLTDTQYF.